The 23 T cell receptor beta chains below come from one sample, sequenced in a study of blood T cells in healthy people across ages. A second PCR of roughly 6 to 12 cycles used a sample-barcoded 5' primer and a J-beta primer mix. TCRdb re-derived calls from the 5' RACE reads in MiXCR, one entry per CDR3 protein. The profile shows roughly 860,000 distinct CDR3 sequences, around 62% of them singletons. The specimen sequenced was blood. The receptors derive from a man aged 30-40 years in good health.

This chain connects TRBV11-1 to TRBJ2-4, with a tentative D call TRBD2 (6 bases). The DNA end favors TRBJ2-7, so the J call may be wrong. CDR3 length: 15 amino acids. Germline-derived CDR1 and CDR2 are SGHAT and FQDESV (reference sequence). Written as DNA, the CDR3 is TGTGCCAGCAGCTTAGTAGGAGGGTCAACCTACGAGCAGTACTTC. It specifies CASSLVGGSTYEQYF.

The chain has TRBV18 and TRBJ1-5; perhaps TRBD1 as D (5 bases). The V and J ends lost 3 bases and 3 bases respectively, with 9 bases between them. Germline CDR1 KGHSH, CDR2 LQKENI. The CDR3 spans 14 residues. The CDR3, as DNA: TGTGCCAGCTCACCTGGGGGGGACAATCAGCCCCAGCATTTT. As protein: CASSPGGDNQPQHF.

The chain couples TRBV21-1 to TRBJ2-7; the DNA was not used to check the table's D call, TRBD1. TRBV21-1 represents a pseudogene. The CDR3 has 16 amino acids. CDR3 region: CASSKNLTGNTGEQYF. The CDR3 coding sequence is TGTGCCAGCAGCAAAAACCTGACAGGGAATACTGGCGAGCAGTACTTC.

In regard to this clonotype: A much bigger clone sits one base away, suggesting this may be a read error. The V call is TRBV20-1, the J call TRBJ2-1; maybe TRBD2 (5 bases). The J call may not be correct, given that the DNA end is closer to TRBJ2-7. Germline values: CDR1 DFQATT, CDR2 SNEGSKA (reference sequence). This CDR3 is 15 amino acids long. The CDR3 DNA sequence: TGCAGTGCTGGAGGCGAGCGTAGATCCTACAATGAGCAGTACTTC. Protein product: CSAGGERRSYNEQYF.

This chain joins TRBV7-2 and TRBJ2-3, with a possible D match to TRBD2 (7 bases). CDR3 length equals 16 residues. The germline gives CDR1 SGHTA, CDR2 FQGNSA. Trimming cost V 1 base and J 0 bases, with 11 bases left between them. The CDR3 sequence is CASSLGGGLSTDTQYF. The CDR3 nucleotides are TGTGCCAGCAGCTTAGGCGGGGGCCTTAGCACAGATACGCAGTATTTT.

This clonotype was counted a few times. This chain joins TRBV7-2 and TRBJ1-6, with 10 bases fitting TRBD1. The CDR3 consists of 17 residues. Per germline, CDR1 SGHTA and CDR2 FQGNSA. V dropped 4 bases and J dropped 4; count of bases not matched to a gene: 7. DNA for the CDR3: TGTGCCAGCAGCTACCTCCGGGACAGGGGATATAATTCACCCCTCCACTTT. Amino acids: CASSYLRDRGYNSPLHF.

The chain joins TRBV5-1 to TRBJ2-3; TRBD2 matches at 7 bases. Germline CDR1 reads SGHRS; CDR2 reads YFSETQ. The V gene end was trimmed by 3 bases and the J gene end by 2 bases; junction bases not matched to a gene: 9. The CDR3 totals 16 residues. For the CDR3, the DNA is TGCGCCAGCAGCTCTCGCATTAGCGGGCTCACAGATACGCAGTATTTT. It specifies CASSSRISGLTDTQYF.

V is TRBV24-1 and J is TRBJ2-3, with D possibly being TRBD2 (6 bases). The V end was cut by 4 bases, the J end by 5 bases, with 9 bases between. The CDR3 contains 13 residues. The germline V gene has CDR1 KGHDR and CDR2 SFDVKD. The CDR3 DNA is TGTGCCACCAGTGAGCGAGCGGGAGATACGCAGTATTTT. The encoded protein is CATSERAGDTQYF.

The V and J genes are TRBV6-2 or TRBV6-3 and TRBJ2-5; D is unresolved. The J call may be in error: the DNA end matches TRBJ2-7 better. The CDR3 consists of 14 residues. CDR1 and CDR2 (germline): MNHEY, SVGEGT. The CDR3 loop is CASSYSGRTAEQYF. Here the CDR3 DNA reads TGTGCCAGCAGTTACTCAGGACGGACGGCCGAGCAGTACTTC.

Comments on this clonotype: A much larger clonotype is one base distant, so this may be a read error. The chain joins TRBV29-1 to TRBJ2-3, with D perhaps TRBD2 (5 bases). CDR1 is SQVTM and CDR2 is ANQGSEA in the germline V gene. With 6 bases removed from V and 9 bases from J, the gap between germline ends came to 19 bases. The CDR3 is 13 amino acids. DNA of the CDR3: TGCAGCGTCCTTTTACGGGCCCGAGGGACGCAGTATTTT. Translated: CSVLLRARGTQYF.

In its sample, this clonotype was seen a few times. The J gene is TRBJ1-2, the V gene TRBV25-1; weak D call: TRBD1 (5 bases). The CDR3 spans 12 residues. V was shortened by 8 bases and J by 0 bases, with 7 bases between the two germline ends. Germline V gene data show CDR1 as MGHDK and CDR2 as SYGVNS. For the CDR3, the DNA is TGTGCCAGCGGACACTCTAACTATGGCTACACCTTC. Translation: CASGHSNYGYTF.

The gene calls are TRBV12-3 or TRBV12-4 and TRBJ2-5; a weak D match, TRBD2 (6 bases). The DNA matches TRBJ2-7 better at its end, which makes the J call doubtful. This CDR3 has 15 residues. The CDR3 loop reads CASRFQAGSGYEQYF. The CDR3, as DNA: TGTGCCAGCAGGTTCCAAGCCGGGAGCGGTTACGAGCAGTACTTC.

This rearrangement joins TRBV15 to TRBJ1-1; D possibly corresponds to TRBD1 (5 bases). This CDR3 has 15 residues. Germline V gene sequence: CDR1 LNHNV, CDR2 YYDKDF (reference sequence). The germline V and J ends were trimmed by 9 bases and 4 bases, with 21 bases remaining between them. In nucleotides, the CDR3 is TGTGCCACGGTTCGTCTGACAGCCGGGCCCACTGAAGCTTTCTTT. Its protein is CATVRLTAGPTEAFF.

The rearrangement uses TRBV7-9 and TRBJ1-4, with TRBD1 identical over 11 bases. The germline CDR1 and CDR2 sequences are SEHNR and FQNEAQ (reference sequence). V shed 4 bases, J shed 8 bases, and the junction held 15 bases outside the gene matches. The CDR3 covers 18 residues. The CDR3 bases are TGTGCCAGCAGCTCGCCTAGATTCCCCGGGACAGGGGGGGAAAAACTGTTTTTT. Translated: CASSSPRFPGTGGEKLFF. Looking up the rest from reference TRBV7-9 and TRBJ1-4 gives the full variable domain: DTGVSQNPRHKITKRGQNVTFRCDPISEHNRLYWYRQTLGQGPEFLTYFQNEAQLEKSRLLSDRFSAERPKGSFSTLEIQRTEQGDSAMYLCASSSPRFPGTGGEKLFFGSGTQLSVL.

The rearrangement joins TRBV28 to TRBJ2-5; perhaps D is TRBD1 or TRBD2 (5 bases each). The end of the DNA aligns better with TRBJ2-7, so the J call may be wrong. Germline CDR1 is MDHEN and CDR2 is SYDVKM. This CDR3 comprises 16 residues. CDR3: CASSFLGTDSSYEQYF. CDR3 bases: TGTGCCAGCAGTTTCTTAGGGACGGACTCTTCCTACGAGCAGTACTTC.

V and J are TRBV7-9 and TRBJ1-1; D is possibly TRBD1 (6 bases). V lost 8 bases to trimming and J lost 8 bases, with 15 bases between them. Germline-derived CDR1 and CDR2 are SEHNR and FQNEAQ (reference sequence). This CDR3 spans 12 amino acids. This CDR3 is CASQGGRREAFF. In DNA form, the CDR3 reads TGTGCCAGCCAAGGGGGGCGTCGGGAAGCTTTCTTT.

The V gene is TRBV20-1, the J gene TRBJ1-3; D is possibly TRBD1 (5 bases). The CDR3 covers 15 residues. Germline CDR1 and CDR2: DFQATT and SNEGSKA (reference sequence). The ends were cut back, 6 bases at V and 0 bases at J, with 15 bases in the middle. The CDR3 DNA sequence: TGCAGTGCCTCCGGGGGTCCCCTCTCTGGAAACACCATATATTTT. Translating it yields CSASGGPLSGNTIYF.

V gene TRBV2 combines with J gene TRBJ2-5; weak D call: TRBD2 (7 bases). There are 14 residues in the CDR3. With 3 bases removed from V and 5 bases from J, the gap between germline ends came to 13 bases. Germline loops: CDR1 SNHLY, CDR2 FYNNEI. CDR3 sequence: CASSERGGVETQYF. In DNA, the CDR3 is TGTGCCAGCAGTGAGAGGGGGGGCGTGGAGACCCAGTACTTC.

This clonotype has more than one count but fewer than ten. The chain recombines TRBV5-6 with TRBJ1-2, with D unclear. The CDR3 covers 15 residues. Trimming stripped 0 bases from V and 0 bases from J, with 9 bases between. Per germline, CDR1 SGHDT and CDR2 YYEEEE. Here the CDR3 reads CASSLGAIANYGYTF. The CDR3 DNA is TGTGCCAGCAGCTTGGGAGCAATAGCTAACTATGGCTACACCTTC.

This clonotype was detected only once. This chain uses TRBV20-1 with TRBJ2-7; D remains unclear. With 4 bases removed from V and 5 bases from J, the gap between germline ends came to 30 bases. Germline CDR1 reads DFQATT; CDR2 reads SNEGSKA (reference sequence). The CDR3 length is 18 residues. CDR3 sequence (DNA): TGCAGTGCTATCGGTAACAGCCCATGGGTGGGTTTTGCTCACGAGCAGTACTTC. Amino acids: CSAIGNSPWVGFAHEQYF.

The chain employs TRBV29-1 and TRBJ2-3, with D perhaps TRBD2 (5 bases). The CDR3 totals 16 residues. V was trimmed by 4 bases and J by 4 bases, leaving 21 bases between them. From germline, CDR1 is SQVTM and CDR2 ANQGSEA. CDR3 residues: CSVGMRTRARADTQYF. The DNA of the CDR3 is TGCAGCGTTGGTATGCGGACGCGGGCCCGGGCAGATACGCAGTATTTT.

CDR3 nucleotides: TGTGCCAGCAGGCCGGATATCGAAGAGACCCAGTACTTC. Its protein is CASRPDIEETQYF. The chain carries TRBV6-5 and TRBJ2-5; no reliable D call. CDR1 is MNHEY, CDR2 SVGAGI, per germline. V was trimmed by 6 bases and J by 3 bases, leaving 11 bases between them. This CDR3 comprises 13 residues.

This clonotype has just one count. The chain couples TRBV20-1 to TRBJ2-3; D is unresolved. CDR1 and CDR2 (germline): DFQATT, SNEGSKA (reference sequence). V lost 1 base, J lost 0 bases, and 8 bases lay in between. The CDR3 loop spans 14 amino acids. Here the CDR3 reads CSARVQVSTDTQYF. The CDR3 nucleotides are TGCAGTGCTAGAGTTCAGGTCAGCACAGATACGCAGTATTTT.